Listed here are 12 T cell receptor beta chains from one sample, sequenced in a study of blood T cell repertoires in COVID-19. TCRdb's table, derived via immunoSEQ multiplex PCR, lists solely in-frame clones and lacks some. Of over 150,000 clones listed, approximately 80% were seen once; the top ten hold roughly an eighth. The sequencing sample was made of peripheral blood. The receptor set was obtained from a woman of 80 years or more with COVID-19, enrolled during active disease.

J is TRBJ1-5 and V is TRBV7-9; D may be TRBD1 (6 bases). CDR1 and CDR2 from the germline V gene are SEHNR and FQNEAQ (reference sequence). V lost 5 bases to trimming and J lost 5 bases, with 19 bases between them. The CDR3 runs 16 residues. CDR3 DNA sequence: TGTGCCAGCAGCCAGCCCGGACAGCCTGAGGATCAGCCCCAGCATTTT. It is translated as CASSQPGQPEDQPQHF.

V usage is TRBV11-2 and J usage is TRBJ2-3; TRBD2 agrees at 10 bases. Germline V gene sequence: CDR1 SGHAT, CDR2 FQNNGV. This CDR3 has 15 residues. The ends lost 5 bases at V and 5 bases at J; junction bases unmatched: 7. The chain's CDR3 is CASSPAGGRVDTQYF. CDR3 bases: TGTGCCAGCAGCCCAGCGGGAGGGCGAGTAGATACGCAGTATTTT. The variable domain in full, with the rest retrieved from reference TRBV11-2 and TRBJ2-3, is EAGVAQSPRYKIIEKRQSVAFWCNPISGHATLYWYQQILGQGPKLLIQFQNNGVVDDSQLPKDRFSAERLKGVDSTLKIQPAKLEDSAVYLCASSPAGGRVDTQYFGPGTRLTVL.

This chain connects TRBV6-2 or TRBV6-3 to TRBJ2-5, with 9 bases matching TRBD1. V lost 6 bases, J lost 1 base, and 12 bases stayed unmatched. The germline V gene encodes CDR1 MNHEY and CDR2 SVGEGT. This CDR3 region has 17 residues. The CDR3 coding sequence is TGTGCCAGCAGCGCAGTCCCTCCGGGACAGGGCCAAGAGACCCAGTACTTC. This encodes CASSAVPPGQGQETQYF.

The rearrangement uses TRBV27 and TRBJ1-2; a weak D match, TRBD1 (5 bases). This CDR3 is 14 amino acids long. The V end lost 3 bases, the J end lost 5 bases, and 13 bases lay between the germline ends. CDR1 is MNHEY, CDR2 SMNVEV, per germline (reference sequence). DNA of the CDR3: TGTGCCAGCAGTTTCGCAGGGCGGCCTTATGGCTACACCTTC. Its protein is CASSFAGRPYGYTF.

The chain has TRBV15 and TRBJ2-4; tentatively, D is TRBD1 (5 bases). V was shortened by 3 bases and J by 0 bases, with 9 bases between the two germline ends. Germline V lookup: CDR1 LNHNV, CDR2 YYDKDF (reference sequence). This CDR3 is 15 amino acids long. CDR3 amino acids: CATSSRGLAKNIQYF. The CDR3 DNA is TGTGCCACCAGCAGTAGGGGTTTAGCCAAAAACATTCAGTACTTC.

This sequence joins TRBV28 and TRBJ2-2; 9 bases line up with TRBD1. With 5 bases clipped from V and 4 bases from J, the junction kept 8 bases outside the gene matches. This CDR3 has 16 amino acids. CDR1 is MDHEN, CDR2 SYDVKM, per germline. The CDR3 nucleotides are TGTGCCAGCAGTGGGGACAGGGCCTTCCCCACCGGGGAGCTGTTTTTT. Protein: CASSGDRAFPTGELFF. Drawing the rest from reference TRBV28 and TRBJ2-2, the complete variable domain is DVKVTQSSRYLVKRTGEKVFLECVQDMDHENMFWYRQDPGLGLRLIYFSYDVKMKEKGDIPEGYSVSREKKERFSLILESASTNQTSMYLCASSGDRAFPTGELFFGEGSRLTVL.

The gene calls are TRBV7-2 and TRBJ2-4, with 13 bases aligning to TRBD2. The V and J ends lost 0 bases and 7 bases, in that order; junction bases with no gene match: 3. Germline V gene sequence: CDR1 SGHTA, CDR2 FQGNSA. The CDR3 extends over 16 amino acids. CDR3 in amino acids: CASSLAPTSGRNIQYF. The CDR3 DNA reads as TGTGCCAGCAGCTTAGCGCCGACTAGCGGGAGGAACATTCAGTACTTC.

The J gene is TRBJ1-2, the V gene TRBV3-1 (or the pseudogene TRBV3-2), with TRBD1 matching 8 bases. The CDR3 has 16 residues. Germline loops: CDR1 LGHDT, CDR2 YNNKEL (reference sequence). V dropped 2 bases and J dropped 8; count of bases not matched to a gene: 13. This CDR3 reads CASSQYRRGRGQGYTF. In DNA form, the CDR3 reads TGTGCCAGCAGCCAATATCGCCGAGGCAGGGGGCAAGGCTACACCTTC.

V is TRBV7-6 and J is TRBJ2-1; the match to TRBD2 covers 8 bases. The J segment lost 4 bases and the V segment lost 2 bases, leaving 10 bases of the junction unmatched. Germline CDR1 SGHVS, CDR2 FNYEAQ. CDR3 length equals 17 residues. Here the CDR3 DNA reads TGTGCCAGCAGCTTACCCCTCGGGCGGGAGGTTTACAATGAGCAGTTCTTC. Its translation: CASSLPLGREVYNEQFF.

The CDR3 reads CASSVTSGGVFADTQYF. The CDR3 region has the DNA TGTGCCAGCAGCGTAACATCGGGGGGAGTGTTTGCAGATACGCAGTATTTT. V gene TRBV9 combines with J gene TRBJ2-3; 7 nucleotides match TRBD2. J was trimmed by 4 bases and V by 1 base; bases with no gene match: 12. The germline CDR1 and CDR2 sequences are SGDLS and YYNGEE. This CDR3 spans 17 amino acids.

V is TRBV5-6 and J is TRBJ2-3; TRBD1 agrees at 7 bases. The V gene end was trimmed by 6 bases and the J gene end by 0 bases; junction bases not matched to a gene: 7. The CDR3 runs to 15 residues. Germline CDR1 and CDR2: SGHDT and YYEEEE. The CDR3 DNA is TGTGCCAGCAACCACAGGGGTGCGAGCACAGATACGCAGTATTTT. Translated: CASNHRGASTDTQYF.

This chain links TRBV2 with TRBJ2-2; D may be TRBD2 (6 bases). The V gene lost 1 base and the J gene lost 1 base, with 10 bases spanning the gap. The CDR3 consists of 16 residues. The germline CDR1 and CDR2 sequences are SNHLY and FYNNEI. Here the CDR3 DNA reads TGTGCCAGCAGTGAAGTTCCAGCGGGGAACACCGGGGAGCTGTTTTTT. It translates to CASSEVPAGNTGELFF. Looking up the rest from reference TRBV2 and TRBJ2-2 gives the full variable domain: EPEVTQTPSHQVTQMGQEVILRCVPISNHLYFYWYRQILGQKVEFLVSFYNNEISEKSEIFDDQFSVERPDGSNFTLKIRSTKLEDSAMYFCASSEVPAGNTGELFFGEGSRLTVL.